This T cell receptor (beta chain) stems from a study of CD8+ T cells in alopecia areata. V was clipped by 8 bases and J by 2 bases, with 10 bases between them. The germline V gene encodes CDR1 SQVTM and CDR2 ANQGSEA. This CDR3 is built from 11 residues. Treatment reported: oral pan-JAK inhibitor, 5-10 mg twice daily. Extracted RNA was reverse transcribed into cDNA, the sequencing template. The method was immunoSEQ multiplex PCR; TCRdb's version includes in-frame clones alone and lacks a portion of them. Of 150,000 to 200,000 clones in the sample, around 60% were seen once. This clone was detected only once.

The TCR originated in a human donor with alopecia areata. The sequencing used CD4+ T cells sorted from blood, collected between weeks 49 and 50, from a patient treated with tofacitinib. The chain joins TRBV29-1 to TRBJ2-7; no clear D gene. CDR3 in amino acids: CSFNGTYEQYF. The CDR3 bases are TGCAGCTTTAACGGCACCTACGAGCAGTACTTC.